This T cell receptor (beta chain) was observed in a study of cytomegalovirus exposure and HLA in healthy donors. 60 Vbeta and 13 Jbeta primers were used in PCR. Produced via immunoSEQ multiplex PCR; TCRdb's table is partial and in-frame only. The table shows around 140,000 clones, with about three quarters occurring only once. This receptor was taken from a woman in her late teens or twenties in good health and CMV-seronegative. The sequenced sample consisted of PBMCs.

For the CDR3, the DNA is TGCGCCAGCAGCTTGTGGTCAGGGTTCAGTAGAGCTTTCTTT. Translation: CASSLWSGFSRAFF. V usage is TRBV5-1 and J usage is TRBJ1-1, with D possibly TRBD1 on 5 matching bases. V was clipped by 1 base and J by 10 bases, with 17 bases between them. In germline, CDR1 is SGHRS, CDR2 YFSETQ. There are 14 residues in the CDR3.